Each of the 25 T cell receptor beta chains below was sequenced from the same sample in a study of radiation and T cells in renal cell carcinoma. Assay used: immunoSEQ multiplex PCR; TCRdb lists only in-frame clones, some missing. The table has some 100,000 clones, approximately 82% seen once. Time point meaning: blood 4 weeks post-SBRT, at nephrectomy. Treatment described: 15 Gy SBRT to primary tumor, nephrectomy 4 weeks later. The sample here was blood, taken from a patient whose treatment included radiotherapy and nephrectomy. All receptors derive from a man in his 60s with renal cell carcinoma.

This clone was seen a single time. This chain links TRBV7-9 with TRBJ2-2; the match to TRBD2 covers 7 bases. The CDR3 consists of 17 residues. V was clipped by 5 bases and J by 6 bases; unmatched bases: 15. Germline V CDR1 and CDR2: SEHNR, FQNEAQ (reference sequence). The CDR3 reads CASSPLSGGIGPGELFF. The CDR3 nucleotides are TGTGCCAGCAGCCCTCTTTCCGGGGGGATCGGTCCCGGGGAGCTGTTTTTT.

DNA of the CDR3: TGCAGCGTGGATAGGGCAGATACGCAGTATTTT. Translated, it gives CSVDRADTQYF. The J gene is TRBJ2-3, the V gene TRBV29-1; D ambiguous. Trimming removed 6 bases from V and 4 bases from J, with 8 bases in between. The CDR3 length is 11 residues. The germline V gene encodes CDR1 SQVTM and CDR2 ANQGSEA.

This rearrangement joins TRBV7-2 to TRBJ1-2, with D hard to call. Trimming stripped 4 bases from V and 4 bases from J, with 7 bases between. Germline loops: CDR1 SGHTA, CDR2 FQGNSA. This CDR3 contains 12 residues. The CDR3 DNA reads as TGTGCCAGCAGCTCATCTAGCTATGGCTACACCTTC. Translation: CASSSSSYGYTF.

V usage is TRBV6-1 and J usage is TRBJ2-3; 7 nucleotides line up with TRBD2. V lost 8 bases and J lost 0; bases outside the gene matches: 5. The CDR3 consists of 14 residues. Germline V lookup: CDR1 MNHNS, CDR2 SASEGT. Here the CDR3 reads CASEGAGSTDTQYF. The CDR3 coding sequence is TGTGCCAGCGAGGGAGCGGGAAGCACAGATACGCAGTATTTT.

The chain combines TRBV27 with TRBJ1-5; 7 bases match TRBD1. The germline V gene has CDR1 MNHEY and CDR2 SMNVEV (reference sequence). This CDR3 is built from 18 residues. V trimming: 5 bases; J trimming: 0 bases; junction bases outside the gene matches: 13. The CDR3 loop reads CASSLLGQVGISNQPQHF. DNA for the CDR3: TGTGCCAGCAGTCTCTTAGGACAGGTCGGGATTAGCAATCAGCCCCAGCATTTT.

The CDR3 region has the DNA TGTGCCAGCAGCTTGGACCCGGGGGCGCGAGGGGCCAACGTCCTGACTTTC. Its protein is CASSLDPGARGANVLTF. V is TRBV5-4 and J is TRBJ2-6, with D perhaps TRBD1 or TRBD2 (6 bases each). The germline CDR1 and CDR2 sequences are SGHNT and YYREEE (reference sequence). The CDR3 has 17 residues. Between the trimmed V and J ends, which lost 0 bases and 4 bases, there was a span of 14 bases.

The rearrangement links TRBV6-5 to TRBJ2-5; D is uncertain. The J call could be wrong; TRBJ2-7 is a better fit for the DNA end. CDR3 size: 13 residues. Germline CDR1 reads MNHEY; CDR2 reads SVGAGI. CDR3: CARIITKYHEQYF. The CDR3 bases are TGTGCCAGAATAATAACAAAGTATCACGAGCAGTACTTC.

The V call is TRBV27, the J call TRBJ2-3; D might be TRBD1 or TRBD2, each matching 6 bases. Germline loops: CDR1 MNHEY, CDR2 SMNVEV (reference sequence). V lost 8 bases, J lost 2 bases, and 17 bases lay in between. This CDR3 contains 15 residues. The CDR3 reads CASSRERGDTDTQYF. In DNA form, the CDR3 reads TGTGCCAGCTCACGGGAGAGGGGGGACACAGATACGCAGTATTTT.

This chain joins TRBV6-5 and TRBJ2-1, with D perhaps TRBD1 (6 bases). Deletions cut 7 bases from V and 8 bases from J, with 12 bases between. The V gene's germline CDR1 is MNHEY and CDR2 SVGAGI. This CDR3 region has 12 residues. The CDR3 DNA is TGTGCCAGCATGAGGGGGACGGATGAGCAGTTCTTC. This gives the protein CASMRGTDEQFF.

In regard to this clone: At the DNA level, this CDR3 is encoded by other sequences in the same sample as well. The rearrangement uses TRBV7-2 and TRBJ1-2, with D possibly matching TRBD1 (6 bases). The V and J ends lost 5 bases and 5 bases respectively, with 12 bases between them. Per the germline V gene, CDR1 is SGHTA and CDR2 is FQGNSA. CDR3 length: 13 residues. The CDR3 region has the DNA TGTGCCAGCAGCCTAGACGGACAGTATGGCTACACCTTC. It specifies CASSLDGQYGYTF.

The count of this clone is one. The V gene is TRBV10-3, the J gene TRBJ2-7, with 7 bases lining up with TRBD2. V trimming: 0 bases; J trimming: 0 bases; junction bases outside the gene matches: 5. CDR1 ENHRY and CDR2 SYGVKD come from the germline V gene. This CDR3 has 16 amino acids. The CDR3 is CAISESGGSSSYEQYF. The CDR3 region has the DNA TGTGCCATCAGTGAGTCGGGCGGGAGTAGCTCCTACGAGCAGTACTTC.

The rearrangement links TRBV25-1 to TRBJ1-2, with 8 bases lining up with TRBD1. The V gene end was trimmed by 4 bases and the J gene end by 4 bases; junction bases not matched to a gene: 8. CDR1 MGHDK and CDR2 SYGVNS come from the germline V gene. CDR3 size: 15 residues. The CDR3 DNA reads TGTGCCAGCAGTGCCGGACTGACAGGGGTCTATGGCTACACCTTC. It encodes CASSAGLTGVYGYTF.

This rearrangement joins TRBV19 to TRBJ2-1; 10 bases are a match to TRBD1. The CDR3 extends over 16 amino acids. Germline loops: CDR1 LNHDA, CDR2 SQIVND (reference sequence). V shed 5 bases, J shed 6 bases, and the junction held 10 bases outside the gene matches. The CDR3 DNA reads TGTGCCAGTAGTGGTAAACGGGACAGGGGCTTCAATGAGCAGTTCTTC. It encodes CASSGKRDRGFNEQFF.

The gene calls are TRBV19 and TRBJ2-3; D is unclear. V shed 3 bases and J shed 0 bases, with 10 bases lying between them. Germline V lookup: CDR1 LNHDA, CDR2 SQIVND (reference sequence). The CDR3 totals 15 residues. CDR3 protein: CASSISRASTDTQYF. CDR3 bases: TGTGCCAGTAGTATCTCTAGAGCTAGCACAGATACGCAGTATTTT. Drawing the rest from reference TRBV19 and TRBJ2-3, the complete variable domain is DGGITQSPKYLFRKEGQNVTLSCEQNLNHDAMYWYRQDPGQGLRLIYYSQIVNDFQKGDIAEGYSVSREKKESFPLTVTSAQKNPTAFYLCASSISRASTDTQYFGPGTRLTVL.

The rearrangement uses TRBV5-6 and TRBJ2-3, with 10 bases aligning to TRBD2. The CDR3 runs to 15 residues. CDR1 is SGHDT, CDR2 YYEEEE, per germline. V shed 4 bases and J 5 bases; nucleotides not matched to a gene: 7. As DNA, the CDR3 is TGTGCCAGCAGCACCCCTAGCGGGAGCCAAGATACGCAGTATTTT. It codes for CASSTPSGSQDTQYF. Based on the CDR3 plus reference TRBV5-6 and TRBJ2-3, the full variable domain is DAGVTQSPTHLIKTRGQQVTLRCSPKSGHDTVSWYQQALGQGPQFIFQYYEEEERQRGNFPDRFSGHQFPNYSSELNVNALLLGDSALYLCASSTPSGSQDTQYFGPGTRLTVL.

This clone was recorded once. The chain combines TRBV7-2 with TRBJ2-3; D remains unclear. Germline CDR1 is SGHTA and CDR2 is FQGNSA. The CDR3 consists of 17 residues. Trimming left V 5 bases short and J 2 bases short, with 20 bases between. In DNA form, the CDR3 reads TGTGCCAGCAGCCACCTCCGGCAACCCCCCTACACAGATACGCAGTATTTT. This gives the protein CASSHLRQPPYTDTQYF.

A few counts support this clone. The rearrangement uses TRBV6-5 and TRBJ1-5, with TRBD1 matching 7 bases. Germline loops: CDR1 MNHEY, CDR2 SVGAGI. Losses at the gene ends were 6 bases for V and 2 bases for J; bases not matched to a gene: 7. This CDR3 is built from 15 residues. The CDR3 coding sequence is TGTGCCAGCAGAAGCGACAGGGTGGGCAATCAGCCCCAGCATTTT. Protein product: CASRSDRVGNQPQHF.

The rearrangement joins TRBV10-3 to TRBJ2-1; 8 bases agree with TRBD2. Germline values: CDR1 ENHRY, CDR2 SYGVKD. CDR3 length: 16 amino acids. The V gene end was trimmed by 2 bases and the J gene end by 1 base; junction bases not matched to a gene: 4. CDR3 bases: TGTGCCATCAGTGAGACCGGGACTAGATCCTACAATGAGCAGTTCTTC. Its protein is CAISETGTRSYNEQFF.

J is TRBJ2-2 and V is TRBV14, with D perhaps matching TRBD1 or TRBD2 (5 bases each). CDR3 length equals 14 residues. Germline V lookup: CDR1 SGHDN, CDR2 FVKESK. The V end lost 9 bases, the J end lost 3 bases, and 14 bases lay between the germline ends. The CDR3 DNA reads TGTGCCAGTAGCGAGGGACGATACACCGGGGAGCTGTTTTTT. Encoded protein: CASSEGRYTGELFF.

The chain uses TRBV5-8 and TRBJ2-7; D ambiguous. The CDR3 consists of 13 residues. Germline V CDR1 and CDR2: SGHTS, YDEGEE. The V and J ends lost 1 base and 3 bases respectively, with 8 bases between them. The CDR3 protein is CASSLNGNYEQYF. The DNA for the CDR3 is TGTGCCAGCAGCTTGAACGGAAACTACGAGCAGTACTTC.

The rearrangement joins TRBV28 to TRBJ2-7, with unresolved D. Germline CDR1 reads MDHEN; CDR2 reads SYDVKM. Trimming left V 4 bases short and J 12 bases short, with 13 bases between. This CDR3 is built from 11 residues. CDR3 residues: CASSWLQELYF. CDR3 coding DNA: TGTGCCAGCAGTTGGCTTCAGGAGTTGTACTTC. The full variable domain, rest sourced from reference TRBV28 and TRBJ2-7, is DVKVTQSSRYLVKRTGEKVFLECVQDMDHENMFWYRQDPGLGLRLIYFSYDVKMKEKGDIPEGYSVSREKKERFSLILESASTNQTSMYLCASSWLQELYFGPGTRLTVT.

The CDR3 protein is CASSLALRRTGALINTGELFF. As DNA, the CDR3 is TGTGCCAGCAGCTTAGCTCTAAGAAGGACAGGGGCCCTAATAAACACCGGGGAGCTGTTTTTT. This chain links TRBV7-8 with TRBJ2-2; 9 bases align to TRBD1. After removal of 0 bases from V and 2 bases from J, the junction contained 16 bases not matched to a gene. Germline loops: CDR1 SGHVS, CDR2 FQNEAQ. The CDR3 totals 21 residues.

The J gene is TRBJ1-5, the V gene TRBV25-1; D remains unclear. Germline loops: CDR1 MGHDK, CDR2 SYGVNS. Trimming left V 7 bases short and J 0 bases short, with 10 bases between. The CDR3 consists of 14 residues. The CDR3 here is CASISDDSNQPQHF. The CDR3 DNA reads TGTGCCAGCATCTCGGATGATAGCAATCAGCCCCAGCATTTT.

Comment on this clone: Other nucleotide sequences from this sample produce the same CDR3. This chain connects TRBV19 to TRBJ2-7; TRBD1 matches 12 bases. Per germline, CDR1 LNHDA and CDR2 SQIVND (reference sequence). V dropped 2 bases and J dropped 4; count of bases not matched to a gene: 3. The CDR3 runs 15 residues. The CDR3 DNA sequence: TGTGCCAGTAGTATATCGGGACAGGGGGCTTACGAGCAGTACTTC. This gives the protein CASSISGQGAYEQYF. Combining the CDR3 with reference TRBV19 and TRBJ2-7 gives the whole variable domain DGGITQSPKYLFRKEGQNVTLSCEQNLNHDAMYWYRQDPGQGLRLIYYSQIVNDFQKGDIAEGYSVSREKKESFPLTVTSAQKNPTAFYLCASSISGQGAYEQYFGPGTRLTVT.

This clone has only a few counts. The CDR3 here is CATTIRGGRAEAFF. The CDR3 DNA follows: TGTGCCACCACCATCAGGGGCGGGAGAGCTGAAGCTTTCTTT. The chain links TRBV19 to TRBJ1-1; the D gene is possibly TRBD1 (6 bases). The CDR3 has 14 residues. Looked up from germline, CDR1 is LNHDA and CDR2 is SQIVND (reference sequence). The ends were cut back, 10 bases at V and 6 bases at J, with 21 bases in the middle.